The clone carrying this TCR beta chain was counted between two and nine times. Template switching added a universal primer site; cDNA carried unique molecular identifiers. TCRdb re-called the 5' RACE reads with MiXCR, one entry per CDR3 protein. The data show a few hundred thousand distinct CDR3 sequences, 10% to 15% seen once. The data are from a study of identical twins. This same sample was also part of a study on yellow fever vaccine responses in identical twins.

The receptor was isolated from a woman under 30 in good health. Sequenced: CD8+ T cells sorted from blood.

The CDR3: CASSDSSFGADTQYF. The CDR3 DNA sequence: TGTGCCAGCAGTGACTCTAGTTTCGGGGCAGATACGCAGTATTTT. V is TRBV6-4 and J is TRBJ2-3, with D tentatively TRBD2 (5 bases). V lost 0 bases, J lost 4 bases, and 11 bases lay in between. CDR3 length: 15 amino acids. CDR1 is MRHNA and CDR2 is SNTAGT in the germline V gene.